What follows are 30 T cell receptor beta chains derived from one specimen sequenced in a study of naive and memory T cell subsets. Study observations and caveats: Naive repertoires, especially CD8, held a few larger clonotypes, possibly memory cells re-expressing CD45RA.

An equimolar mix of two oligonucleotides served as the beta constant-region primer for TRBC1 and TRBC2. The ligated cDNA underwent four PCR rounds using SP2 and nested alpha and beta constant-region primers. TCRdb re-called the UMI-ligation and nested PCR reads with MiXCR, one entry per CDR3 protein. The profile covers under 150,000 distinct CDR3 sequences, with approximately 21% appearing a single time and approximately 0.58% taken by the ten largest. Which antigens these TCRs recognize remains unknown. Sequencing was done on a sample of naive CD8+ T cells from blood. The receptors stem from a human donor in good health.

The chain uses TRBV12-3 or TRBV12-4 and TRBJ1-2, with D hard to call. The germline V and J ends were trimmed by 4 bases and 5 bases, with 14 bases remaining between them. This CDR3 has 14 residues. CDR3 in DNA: TGTGCCAGCAGTTCGGGTTCACGGGCTTATGGCTACACCTTC. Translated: CASSSGSRAYGYTF.

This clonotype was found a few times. Here the CDR3 reads CATSRVDRAYEQFF. The CDR3 nucleotides are TGTGCCACCAGCAGAGTAGACAGGGCCTATGAGCAGTTCTTC. The rearrangement joins TRBV15 to TRBJ2-1; 7 bases agree with TRBD1. CDR3 length equals 14 residues. Germline values: CDR1 LNHNV, CDR2 YYDKDF (reference sequence). J gave up 8 bases and V 1 base, and 5 bases lay outside the gene matches.

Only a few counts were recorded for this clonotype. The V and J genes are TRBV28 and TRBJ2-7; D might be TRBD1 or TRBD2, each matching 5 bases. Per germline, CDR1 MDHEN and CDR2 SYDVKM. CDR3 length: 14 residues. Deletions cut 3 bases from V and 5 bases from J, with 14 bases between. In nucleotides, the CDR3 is TGTGCCAGCAGTTTCCCCAGTAGAGGGGACGAGCAGTACTTC. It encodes CASSFPSRGDEQYF.

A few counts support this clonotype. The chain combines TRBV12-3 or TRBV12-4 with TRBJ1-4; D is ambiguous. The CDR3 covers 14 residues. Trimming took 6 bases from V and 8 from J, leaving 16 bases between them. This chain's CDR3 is CASSSLGGSEKLFF. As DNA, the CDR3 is TGTGCCAGCAGCTCGTTAGGAGGCAGCGAAAAACTGTTTTTT.

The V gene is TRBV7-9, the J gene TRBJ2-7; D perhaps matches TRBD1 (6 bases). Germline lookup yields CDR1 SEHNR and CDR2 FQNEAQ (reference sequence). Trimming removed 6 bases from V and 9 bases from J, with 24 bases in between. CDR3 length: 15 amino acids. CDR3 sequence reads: CASSPSGTNSKGQYF. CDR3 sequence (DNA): TGTGCCAGCAGTCCTTCCGGGACAAACAGTAAGGGGCAGTACTTC. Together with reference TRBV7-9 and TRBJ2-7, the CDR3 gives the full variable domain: DTGVSQNPRHKITKRGQNVTFRCDPISEHNRLYWYRQTLGQGPEFLTYFQNEAQLEKSRLLSDRFSAERPKGSFSTLEIQRTEQGDSAMYLCASSPSGTNSKGQYFGPGTRLTVT.

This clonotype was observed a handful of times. CDR3: CASSPGLALYEQYF. CDR3 sequence (DNA): TGTGCCAGCAGCCCGGGACTAGCGCTCTACGAGCAGTACTTC. The chain is built from TRBV2 and TRBJ2-7, with 10 bases fitting TRBD2. CDR1 is SNHLY, CDR2 FYNNEI, per germline. The CDR3 has 14 amino acids. V gave up 6 bases and J gave up 3 bases; unmatched junction bases: 5.

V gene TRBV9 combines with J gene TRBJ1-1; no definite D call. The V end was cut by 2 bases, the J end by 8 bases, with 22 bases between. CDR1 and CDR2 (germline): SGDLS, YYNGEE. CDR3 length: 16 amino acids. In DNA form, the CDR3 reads TGTGCCAGCAGCGTGGAGGCGGAAGCCCCCTTTTCAGAAGCTTTCTTT. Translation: CASSVEAEAPFSEAFF. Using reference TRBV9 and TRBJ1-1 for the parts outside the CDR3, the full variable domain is DSGVTQTPKHLITATGQRVTLRCSPRSGDLSVYWYQQSLDQGLQFLIQYYNGEERAKGNILERFSAQQFPDLHSELNLSSLELGDSALYFCASSVEAEAPFSEAFFGQGTRLTVV.

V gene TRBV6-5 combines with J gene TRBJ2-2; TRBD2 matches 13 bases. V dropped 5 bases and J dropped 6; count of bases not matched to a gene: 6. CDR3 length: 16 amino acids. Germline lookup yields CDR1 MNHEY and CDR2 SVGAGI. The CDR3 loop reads CASSTSGRAGAGELFF. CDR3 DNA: TGTGCCAGCAGTACTAGCGGGAGGGCCGGCGCCGGGGAGCTGTTTTTT.

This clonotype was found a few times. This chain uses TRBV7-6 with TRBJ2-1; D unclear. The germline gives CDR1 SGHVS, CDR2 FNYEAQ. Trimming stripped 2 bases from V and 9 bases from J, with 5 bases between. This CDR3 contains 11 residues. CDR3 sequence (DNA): TGTGCCAGCAGCTTAACAACTGAGCAGTTCTTC. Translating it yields CASSLTTEQFF.

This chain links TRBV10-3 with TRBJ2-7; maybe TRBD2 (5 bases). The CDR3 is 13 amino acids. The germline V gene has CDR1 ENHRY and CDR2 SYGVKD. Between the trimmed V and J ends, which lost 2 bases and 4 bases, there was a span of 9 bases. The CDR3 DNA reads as TGTGCCATCAGTGAGATGACGGGGTACGAGCAGTACTTC. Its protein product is CAISEMTGYEQYF.

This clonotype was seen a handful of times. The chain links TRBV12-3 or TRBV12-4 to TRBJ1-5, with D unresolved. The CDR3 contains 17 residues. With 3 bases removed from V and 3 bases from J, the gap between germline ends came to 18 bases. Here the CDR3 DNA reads TGTGCCAGCAGTTTTATCAAAGGAGGTGGGAACAATCAGCCCCAGCATTTT. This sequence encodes CASSFIKGGGNNQPQHF.

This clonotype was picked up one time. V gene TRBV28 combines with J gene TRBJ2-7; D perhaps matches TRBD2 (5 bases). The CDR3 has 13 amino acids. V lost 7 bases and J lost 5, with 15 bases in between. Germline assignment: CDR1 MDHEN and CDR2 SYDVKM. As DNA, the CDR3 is TGTGCCAGCAAAGACCAGGACTTAGACGAGCAGTACTTC. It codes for CASKDQDLDEQYF. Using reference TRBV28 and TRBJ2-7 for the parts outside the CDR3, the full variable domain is DVKVTQSSRYLVKRTGEKVFLECVQDMDHENMFWYRQDPGLGLRLIYFSYDVKMKEKGDIPEGYSVSREKKERFSLILESASTNQTSMYLCASKDQDLDEQYFGPGTRLTVT.

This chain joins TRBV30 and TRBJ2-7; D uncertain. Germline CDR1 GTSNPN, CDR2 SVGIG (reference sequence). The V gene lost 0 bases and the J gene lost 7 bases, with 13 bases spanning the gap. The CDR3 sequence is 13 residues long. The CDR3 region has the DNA TGTGCCTGGAGTGTACAATTATCTGGGGAGCAGTACTTC. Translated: CAWSVQLSGEQYF.

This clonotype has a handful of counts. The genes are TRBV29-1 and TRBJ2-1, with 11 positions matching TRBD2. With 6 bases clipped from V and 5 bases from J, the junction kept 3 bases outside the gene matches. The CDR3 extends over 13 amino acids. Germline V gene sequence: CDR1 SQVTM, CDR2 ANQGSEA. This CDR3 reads CSVLLAGDNEQFF. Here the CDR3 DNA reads TGCAGCGTCTTACTAGCGGGGGACAATGAGCAGTTCTTC.

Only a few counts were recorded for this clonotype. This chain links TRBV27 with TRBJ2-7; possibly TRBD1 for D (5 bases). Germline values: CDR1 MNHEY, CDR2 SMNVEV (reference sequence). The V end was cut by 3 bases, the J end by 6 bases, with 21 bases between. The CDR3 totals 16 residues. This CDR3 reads CASSFILGPGLSEQYF. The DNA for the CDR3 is TGTGCCAGCAGTTTTATTTTGGGGCCCGGGTTGAGCGAGCAGTACTTC.

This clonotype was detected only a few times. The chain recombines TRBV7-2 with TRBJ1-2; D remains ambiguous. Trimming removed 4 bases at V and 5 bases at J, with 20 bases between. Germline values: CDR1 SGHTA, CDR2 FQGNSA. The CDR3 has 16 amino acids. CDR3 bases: TGTGCCAGCAGCTGGAACTCTTGGACGGCGGAGTATGGCTACACCTTC. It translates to CASSWNSWTAEYGYTF. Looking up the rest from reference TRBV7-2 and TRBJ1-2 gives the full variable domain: GAGVSQSPSNKVTEKGKDVELRCDPISGHTALYWYRQSLGQGLEFLIYFQGNSAPDKSGLPSDRFSAERTGGSVSTLTIQRTQQEDSAVYLCASSWNSWTAEYGYTFGSGTRLTVV.

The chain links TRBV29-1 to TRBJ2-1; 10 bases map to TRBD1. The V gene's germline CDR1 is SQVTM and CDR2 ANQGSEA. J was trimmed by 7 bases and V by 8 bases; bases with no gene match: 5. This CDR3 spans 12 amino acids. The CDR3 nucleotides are TGCAGCTTGACAGGGGGCCTGAATGAGCAGTTCTTC. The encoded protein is CSLTGGLNEQFF.

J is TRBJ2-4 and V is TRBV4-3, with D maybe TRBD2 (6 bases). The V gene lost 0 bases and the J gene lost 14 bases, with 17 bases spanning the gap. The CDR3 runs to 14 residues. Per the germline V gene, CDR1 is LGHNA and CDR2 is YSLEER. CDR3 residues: CASSQDWREEVEYF. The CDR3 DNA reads TGCGCCAGCAGCCAAGATTGGAGGGAAGAGGTCGAGTACTTC.

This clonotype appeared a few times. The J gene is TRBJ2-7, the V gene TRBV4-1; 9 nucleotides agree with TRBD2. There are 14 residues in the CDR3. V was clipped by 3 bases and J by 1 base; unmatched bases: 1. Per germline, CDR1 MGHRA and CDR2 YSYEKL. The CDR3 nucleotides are TGCGCCAGCAGCCACACTAGCGGGTCCTACGAGCAGTACTTC. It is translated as CASSHTSGSYEQYF.

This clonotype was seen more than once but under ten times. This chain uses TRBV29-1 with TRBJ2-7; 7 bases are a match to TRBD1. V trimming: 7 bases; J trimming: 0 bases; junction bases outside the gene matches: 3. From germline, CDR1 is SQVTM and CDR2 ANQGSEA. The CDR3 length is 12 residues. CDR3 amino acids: CSGGQSSYEQYF. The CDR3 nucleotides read TGCAGCGGGGGACAGTCCTCCTACGAGCAGTACTTC.

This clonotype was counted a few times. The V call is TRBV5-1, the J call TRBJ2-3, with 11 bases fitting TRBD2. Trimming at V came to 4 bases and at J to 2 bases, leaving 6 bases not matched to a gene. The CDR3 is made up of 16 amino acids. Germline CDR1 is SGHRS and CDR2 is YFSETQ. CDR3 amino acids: CASSGGTSGPTDTQYF. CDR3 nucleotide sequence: TGCGCCAGCAGCGGGGGGACTAGCGGTCCCACAGATACGCAGTATTTT.

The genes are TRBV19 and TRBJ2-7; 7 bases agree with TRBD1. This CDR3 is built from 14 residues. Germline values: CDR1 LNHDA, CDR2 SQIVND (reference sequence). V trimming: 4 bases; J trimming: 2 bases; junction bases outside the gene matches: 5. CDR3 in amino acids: CASSSRQGTYEQYF. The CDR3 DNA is TGTGCCAGTAGTAGCAGACAGGGAACCTACGAGCAGTACTTC.

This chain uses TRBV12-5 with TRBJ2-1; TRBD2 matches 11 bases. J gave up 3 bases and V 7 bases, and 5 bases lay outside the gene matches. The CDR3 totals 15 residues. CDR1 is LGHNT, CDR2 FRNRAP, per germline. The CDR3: CASEGGLAGYNEQFF. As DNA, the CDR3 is TGTGCTAGTGAGGGTGGACTAGCGGGCTACAATGAGCAGTTCTTC.

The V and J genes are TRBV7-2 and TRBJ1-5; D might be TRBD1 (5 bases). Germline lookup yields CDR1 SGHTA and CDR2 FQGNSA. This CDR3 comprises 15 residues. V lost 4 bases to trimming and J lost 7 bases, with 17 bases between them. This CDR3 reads CASSYSGNKGQPQHF. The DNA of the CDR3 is TGTGCCAGCAGCTACTCCGGTAACAAGGGGCAGCCCCAGCATTTT.

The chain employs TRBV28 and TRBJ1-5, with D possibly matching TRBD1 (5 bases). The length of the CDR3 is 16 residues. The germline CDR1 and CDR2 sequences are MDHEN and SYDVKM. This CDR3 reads CAGGRANRYSNQPQHF. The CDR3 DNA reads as TGTGCGGGCGGCAGGGCCAACCGTTATAGCAATCAGCCCCAGCATTTT.

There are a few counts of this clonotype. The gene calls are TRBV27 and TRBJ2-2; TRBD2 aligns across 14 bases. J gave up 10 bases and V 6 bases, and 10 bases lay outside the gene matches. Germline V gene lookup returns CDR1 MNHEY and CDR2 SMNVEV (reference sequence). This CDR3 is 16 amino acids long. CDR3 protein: CASSPRTSGRYEELFF. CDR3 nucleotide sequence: TGTGCCAGCAGCCCGAGGACTAGCGGGAGGTACGAGGAGCTGTTTTTT.

CDR3 DNA sequence: TGTGCCAGCAGTTACTCTTCGGGGGGGTACGAGCAGTACTTC. Residues: CASSYSSGGYEQYF. The chain uses TRBV6-5 and TRBJ2-7, with 8 bases fitting TRBD2. J gave up 4 bases and V 0 bases, and 2 bases lay outside the gene matches. The CDR3 loop spans 14 amino acids. Germline lookup yields CDR1 MNHEY and CDR2 SVGAGI.

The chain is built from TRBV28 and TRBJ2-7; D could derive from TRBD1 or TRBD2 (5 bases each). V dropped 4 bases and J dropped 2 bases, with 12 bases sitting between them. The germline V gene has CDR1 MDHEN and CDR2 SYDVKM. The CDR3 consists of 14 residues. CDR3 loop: CASSSGTATYEQYF. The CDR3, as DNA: TGTGCCAGCAGTTCTGGGACCGCAACCTACGAGCAGTACTTC.

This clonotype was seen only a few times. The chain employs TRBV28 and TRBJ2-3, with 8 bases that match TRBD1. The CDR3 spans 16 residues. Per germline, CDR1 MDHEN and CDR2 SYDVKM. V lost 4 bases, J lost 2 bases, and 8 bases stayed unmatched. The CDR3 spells CASSSTGTGVTDTQYF. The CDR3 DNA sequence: TGTGCCAGCAGTTCAACCGGGACAGGAGTCACAGATACGCAGTATTTT.

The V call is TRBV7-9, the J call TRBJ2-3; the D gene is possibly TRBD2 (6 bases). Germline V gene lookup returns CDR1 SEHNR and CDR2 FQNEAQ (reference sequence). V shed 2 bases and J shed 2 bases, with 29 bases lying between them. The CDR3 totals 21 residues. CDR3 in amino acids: CASSLLRGEPGGAKPTDTQYF. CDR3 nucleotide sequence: TGTGCCAGCAGCTTATTGAGGGGAGAACCAGGCGGGGCTAAACCCACAGATACGCAGTATTTT.